Listed here are 23 T cell receptor beta chains from one sample, sequenced in a study of technical replicates of blood from a handful of donors. The protocol was immunoSEQ multiplex PCR, while the TCRdb copy is restricted to in-frame clones and leaves out a portion. The sample contains about 66,000 clones, around nine tenths of which appear only once. The sample taken for sequencing was PBMCs. These receptors originate from a human donor in good health. Some clones in this sample may be carry-over from other donors' samples.

This clone was seen only a few times. The rearrangement uses TRBV6-5 and TRBJ2-4; 7 bases line up with TRBD2. The CDR3 is 13 residues long. Looked up from germline, CDR1 is MNHEY and CDR2 is SVGAGI. V lost 8 bases to trimming and J lost 4 bases; unmatched junction nucleotides: 5. The DNA of the CDR3 is TGTGCCAGCGGGGGGGGGAATAAAAACATTCAGTACTTC. This codes for CASGGGNKNIQYF.

This chain links TRBV9 with TRBJ2-2, with TRBD2 identical over 10 bases. The CDR3 is 17 amino acids. Germline CDR1 is SGDLS and CDR2 is YYNGEE. The V gene end was trimmed by 4 bases and the J gene end by 0 bases; junction bases not matched to a gene: 6. This chain's CDR3 is CASSPRAGGSNTGELFF. CDR3 nucleotide sequence: TGTGCCAGCAGCCCCCGAGCGGGAGGGTCGAACACCGGGGAGCTGTTTTTT.

This clone was seen a few times. The chain recombines TRBV30 with TRBJ1-1; D call uncertain. The germline V gene encodes CDR1 GTSNPN and CDR2 SVGIG (reference sequence). With 2 bases removed from V and 4 bases from J, the gap between germline ends came to 20 bases. The CDR3 extends over 16 amino acids. CDR3 loop: CAWSPSHQVLTTEAFF. The DNA of the CDR3 is TGTGCCTGGAGTCCATCTCACCAGGTATTGACCACTGAAGCTTTCTTT.

The chain joins TRBV4-1 to TRBJ1-1; 7 bases line up with TRBD1. The junction had 17 bases not matched to a gene; V was cut back by 6 bases and J by 1 base. Germline CDR1 and CDR2: MGHRA and YSYEKL. CDR3 length: 18 amino acids. Here the CDR3 reads CASRDRPGQYYSNTEAFF. For the CDR3, the DNA is TGCGCCAGCAGAGACCGGCCGGGACAGTACTATTCGAACACTGAAGCTTTCTTT.

The V gene is TRBV18, the J gene TRBJ2-7; no clear D gene. This CDR3 has 16 residues. The germline V and J ends were trimmed by 6 bases and 0 bases, with 18 bases remaining between them. Germline loops: CDR1 KGHSH, CDR2 LQKENI. CDR3 nucleotide sequence: TGTGCCAGCTCCGAACTTAGCTCCTTGAGCTCCTACGAGCAGTACTTC. Translation: CASSELSSLSSYEQYF. Full variable domain (outside the CDR3, taken from reference TRBV18 and TRBJ2-7): NAGVMQNPRHLVRRRGQEARLRCSPMKGHSHVYWYRQLPEEGLKFMVYLQKENIIDESGMPKERFSAEFPKEGPSILRIQQVVRGDSAAYFCASSELSSLSSYEQYFGPGTRLTVT.

CDR3 amino acids: CASSLDSSYNEQFF. The CDR3 DNA follows: TGCGCCAGCAGCTTGGATAGCTCCTACAATGAGCAGTTCTTC. V usage is TRBV5-1 and J usage is TRBJ2-1; no clear D. From germline, CDR1 is SGHRS and CDR2 YFSETQ. CDR3 length equals 14 residues. V was cut by 0 bases and J by 0 bases, with 4 bases left in between.

The chain has TRBV10-3 and TRBJ1-5; a weak D match, TRBD1 (5 bases). The ends were cut back, 0 bases at V and 10 bases at J, with 7 bases in the middle. Germline V gene sequence: CDR1 ENHRY, CDR2 SYGVKD. The CDR3 sequence is 12 residues long. DNA for the CDR3: TGTGCCATCAGTGAGTCGCGGGGCCCCCAGCATTTT. Translation gives CAISESRGPQHF.

This chain links TRBV11-2 with TRBJ1-4; TRBD1 aligns across 10 bases. The CDR3 runs to 15 residues. Germline V gene data show CDR1 as SGHAT and CDR2 as FQNNGV. V dropped 5 bases and J dropped 7; count of bases not matched to a gene: 7. CDR3 nucleotides: TGTGCCAGCAGCCGCCCCGGGACAGGGGTTGAAAAACTGTTTTTT. This gives the protein CASSRPGTGVEKLFF.

The CDR3 nucleotides read TGTGCCAGCAGCCAAGGTGCGGCTAGCACAGATACGCAGTATTTT. It encodes CASSQGAASTDTQYF. This chain uses TRBV14 with TRBJ2-3, with D hard to call. The ends were cut back, 1 base at V and 0 bases at J, with 8 bases in the middle. Germline CDR1 SGHDN, CDR2 FVKESK. This CDR3 contains 15 residues.

The chain carries TRBV7-6 and TRBJ2-1; the match to TRBD2 covers 14 bases. Germline CDR1 reads SGHVS; CDR2 reads FNYEAQ. CDR3 length: 17 amino acids. V shed 1 base, J shed 8 bases, and the junction held 7 bases outside the gene matches. The CDR3 sequence is CASSLVSGTSGSYEQFF. The CDR3 nucleotides read TGTGCCAGCAGCTTAGTATCCGGGACTAGCGGGAGCTATGAGCAGTTCTTC.

The genes are TRBV7-2 and TRBJ1-2, with D unclear. This CDR3 has 16 amino acids. V was cut by 5 bases and J by 2 bases, with 18 bases left in between. Germline lookup yields CDR1 SGHTA and CDR2 FQGNSA. This chain's CDR3 is CASSASAGDYNYGYTF. The CDR3 DNA sequence: TGTGCCAGCAGCGCATCCGCCGGCGACTACAACTATGGCTACACCTTC.

This clone was counted once. The chain employs TRBV2 and TRBJ2-1; TRBD2 agrees at 7 bases. CDR1 and CDR2 (germline): SNHLY, FYNNEI. V was pared by 5 bases and J by 5 bases, with 3 bases of the junction left unmatched. The CDR3 spans 13 residues. The CDR3 sequence: CASSPLANNEQFF. CDR3 in DNA: TGTGCCAGCAGTCCACTAGCGAACAATGAGCAGTTCTTC.

The chain uses TRBV4-2 and TRBJ2-2; TRBD2 aligns across 11 bases. Trimming at V came to 4 bases and at J to 3 bases, leaving 1 base not matched to a gene. This CDR3 is 15 amino acids long. Per the germline V gene, CDR1 is LGHNA and CDR2 is YNFKEQ. CDR3 residues: CASSPGLADTGELFF. The CDR3 nucleotides are TGTGCCAGCAGCCCGGGACTAGCGGACACCGGGGAGCTGTTTTTT.

In its sample, this clone was seen once. The gene calls are TRBV30 and TRBJ1-5; no firm D call. V lost 0 bases and J 2 bases, leaving 5 bases between the germline ends. The germline CDR1 and CDR2 sequences are GTSNPN and SVGIG (reference sequence). The CDR3 is 13 amino acids. CDR3 sequence: CAWSVRGNQPQHF. CDR3 in DNA: TGTGCCTGGAGTGTACGGGGCAATCAGCCCCAGCATTTT.

This clone was found once. This chain links TRBV30 with TRBJ1-2, with a weak D call TRBD1 (5 bases). The CDR3 is made up of 14 amino acids. Germline V CDR1 and CDR2: GTSNPN, SVGIG (reference sequence). V lost 3 bases, J lost 5 bases, and 16 bases lay in between. CDR3 bases: TGTGCCTGGAGCGATGGGACTATAAATTATGGCTACACCTTC. Translation: CAWSDGTINYGYTF.

The chain combines TRBV4-3 with TRBJ1-6; D is uncertain. The CDR3 has 17 amino acids. V was pared by 0 bases and J by 7 bases, with 16 bases between. Germline assignment: CDR1 LGHNA and CDR2 YSLEER. The CDR3 here is CASSQDWHKQQNSPLHF. The CDR3 nucleotides read TGCGCCAGCAGCCAAGATTGGCACAAACAGCAGAATTCACCCCTCCACTTT.

This rearrangement joins TRBV11-2 to TRBJ2-1; possibly TRBD1 for D (6 bases). Germline values: CDR1 SGHAT, CDR2 FQNNGV. The V end was cut by 7 bases, the J end by 0 bases, with 16 bases between. The CDR3 is made up of 16 amino acids. CDR3 in DNA: TGTGCCAGCATGAGGTCGGCAGGGGACTCCTACAATGAGCAGTTCTTC. Amino acids: CASMRSAGDSYNEQFF. Looking up the rest from reference TRBV11-2 and TRBJ2-1 gives the full variable domain: EAGVAQSPRYKIIEKRQSVAFWCNPISGHATLYWYQQILGQGPKLLIQFQNNGVVDDSQLPKDRFSAERLKGVDSTLKIQPAKLEDSAVYLCASMRSAGDSYNEQFFGPGTRLTVL.

This clone was picked up one time. The chain recombines TRBV5-3 with TRBJ2-7; weak D call: TRBD1 (6 bases). TRBV5-3 is an ORF; its function is uncertain. There are 17 residues in the CDR3. Trimming shortened V by 5 bases and J by 2 bases, and 23 bases separated the two germline ends. CDR3 sequence: CARRHIISGHRTYEQYF. Here the CDR3 DNA reads TGTGCCAGAAGACACATCATCTCGGGACACCGTACCTACGAGCAGTACTTC.

Here the CDR3 DNA reads TGCGCCAGCAGCCAGCTAGCGGGAGGAGATACGCAGTATTTT. It codes for CASSQLAGGDTQYF. The V and J genes are TRBV4-1 and TRBJ2-3; TRBD2 aligns across 11 bases. The trim removed 3 bases at V and 5 bases at J, leaving 1 base unmatched. CDR1 and CDR2 (germline): MGHRA, YSYEKL. CDR3 length equals 14 residues.

This chain uses TRBV9 with TRBJ1-2; TRBD1 is a possible D gene (5 bases). CDR3 length equals 15 residues. V lost 3 bases, J lost 4 bases, and 16 bases lay in between. Germline CDR1 reads SGDLS; CDR2 reads YYNGEE. The CDR3 sequence is CASSAPGRIGYGYTF. The CDR3 DNA sequence: TGTGCCAGCAGCGCACCAGGGAGGATAGGCTATGGCTACACCTTC.

This chain joins TRBV27 and TRBJ2-1; the D is unclear. CDR3 size: 13 residues. Germline CDR1 reads MNHEY; CDR2 reads SMNVEV (reference sequence). The germline V and J ends were trimmed by 1 base and 4 bases, with 5 bases remaining between them. Here the CDR3 reads CASSLFLYNEQFF. In DNA, the CDR3 is TGTGCCAGCAGTTTATTCCTGTACAATGAGCAGTTCTTC.

J is TRBJ1-1 and V is TRBV9; D remains unclear. The CDR3 has 17 residues. CDR1 and CDR2 from the germline V gene are SGDLS and YYNGEE. The V end was cut by 0 bases, the J end by 1 base, with 16 bases between. Here the CDR3 reads CASSVGVRQGRNTEAFF. For the CDR3, the DNA is TGTGCCAGCAGCGTAGGGGTCAGGCAAGGGAGGAACACTGAAGCTTTCTTT.

The CDR3 nucleotides read TGTGCCAGCAGTCATTACAGGGGTTCGACTAACTATGGCTACACCTTC. Translated: CASSHYRGSTNYGYTF. The rearrangement joins TRBV7-9 to TRBJ1-2, with 7 bases lining up with TRBD1. Trimming cost V 6 bases and J 0 bases; bases outside gene matches: 10. CDR3 length equals 16 residues. Germline V gives CDR1 SEHNR, CDR2 FQNEAQ (reference sequence).